Included here is one TCR beta chain sequence, with context. The V gene's germline CDR1 is SGHTS and CDR2 YDEGEE. This CDR3 region has 14 residues. With 6 bases removed from V and 8 bases from J, the gap between germline ends came to 20 bases. Using immunoSEQ multiplex PCR, the repertoire was profiled, and TCRdb retains in-frame clones only, with some absent. This sample yields roughly 150,000 clones, of which 65% to 80% are seen a single time; about 8.3% belongs to the top ten. This entry comes from a study of blood T cell repertoires in COVID-19. Across the whole study: The study drew acute and convalescent COVID-19 samples from the United States, Italy and Spain.

This chain links TRBV5-8 with TRBJ1-2; D unclear. This sequence was found in a man in his 60s with acute or convalescent COVID-19. What was sequenced was peripheral blood. In nucleotides, the CDR3 is TGTGCCAGCATAGATTCGGAGTGGGTGGAAGGCTACACCTTC. This gives the protein CASIDSEWVEGYTF. The variable domain in full, with the rest retrieved from reference TRBV5-8 and TRBJ1-2, is EAGVTQSPTHLIKTRGQQATLRCSPISGHTSVYWYQQALGLGLQFLLWYDEGEERNRGNFPPRFSGRQFPNYSSELNVNALELEDSALYLCASIDSEWVEGYTFGSGTRLTVV.